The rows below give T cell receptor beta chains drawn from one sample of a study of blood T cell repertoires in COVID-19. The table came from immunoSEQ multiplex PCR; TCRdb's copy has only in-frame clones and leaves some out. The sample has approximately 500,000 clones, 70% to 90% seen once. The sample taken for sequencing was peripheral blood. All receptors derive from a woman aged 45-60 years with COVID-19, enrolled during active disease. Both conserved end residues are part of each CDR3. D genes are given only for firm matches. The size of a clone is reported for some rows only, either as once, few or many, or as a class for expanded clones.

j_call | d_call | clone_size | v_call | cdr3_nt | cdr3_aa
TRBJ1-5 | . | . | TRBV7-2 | TGTGCCAGCAGCGACAGATGGGGCCAGCCCCAGCATTTT | CASSDRWGQPQHF
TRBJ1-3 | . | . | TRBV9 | TGTGCCAGCACCCAGGGGTTTGCTGGAAACACCATATATTTT | CASTQGFAGNTIYF
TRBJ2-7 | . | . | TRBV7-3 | TGTGCCAGCAGCAAAGACTATTCCTACGAGCAGTACTTC | CASSKDYSYEQYF
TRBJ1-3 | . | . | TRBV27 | TGTGCCAGCAGTTTAACAGGGAATAGTGGAAACACCATATATTTT | CASSLTGNSGNTIYF
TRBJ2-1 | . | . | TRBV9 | TGTGCCAGCAGCGTAAGAAGCGGTGCCTACAATGAGCAGTTCTTC | CASSVRSGAYNEQFF
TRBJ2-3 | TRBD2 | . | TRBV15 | TGTGCCACCAGCGCCCCCGAGCTAGCGGGGGACACAGATACGCAGTATTTT | CATSAPELAGDTDTQYF
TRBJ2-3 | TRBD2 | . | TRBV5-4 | TGTGCCAGCAGCGATAGACTAGCGGGGGGCACAGATACGCAGTATTTT | CASSDRLAGGTDTQYF
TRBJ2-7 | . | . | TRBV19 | TGTGCCAGTAGCGGTCCGGGGACCTACGAGCAGTACTTC | CASSGPGTYEQYF
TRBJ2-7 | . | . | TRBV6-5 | TGTGCCAGCAGGGGAACAGGGTCCTACGAGCAGTACTTC | CASRGTGSYEQYF
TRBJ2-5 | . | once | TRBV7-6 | TGTGCCAGCAGCCGAAGAGGGAAAGAGACCCAGTACTTC | CASSRRGKETQYF
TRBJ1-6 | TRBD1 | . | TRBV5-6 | TGTGCCAGCAGCTTGGAGCGAAGACAGGGGCGCGGGGATTCACCCCTCCACTTT | CASSLERRQGRGDSPLHF
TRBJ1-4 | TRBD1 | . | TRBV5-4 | TGTGCCAGCAGCCCCGCAGGGGGCGTGGTTGGTGAAAAACTGTTTTTT | CASSPAGGVVGEKLFF
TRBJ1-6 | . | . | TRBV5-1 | TGCGCCAGCAGCCCGGACATCAATTCACCCCTCCACTTT | CASSPDINSPLHF
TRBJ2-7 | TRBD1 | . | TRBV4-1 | TGCGCCAGCAGCCAATCGGGACAGGCCTACGAGCAGTACTTC | CASSQSGQAYEQYF
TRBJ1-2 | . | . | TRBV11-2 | TGTGCCAGCAGCTTTTCGGGTACTAACTATGGCTACACCTTC | CASSFSGTNYGYTF
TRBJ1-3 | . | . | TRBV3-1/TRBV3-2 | TGTGCCAGCAGCCAAGGGGGCGAAGCCACTGGAAACACCATATATTTT | CASSQGGEATGNTIYF
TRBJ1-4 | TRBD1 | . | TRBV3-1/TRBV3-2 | TGTGCCAGCAGCCAGTCCAGGGGGGTTAATGAAAAACTGTTTTTT | CASSQSRGVNEKLFF
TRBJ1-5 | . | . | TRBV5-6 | TGTGCCAGCAGCCACCAGGGTAGCCAGCCCCAGCATTTT | CASSHQGSQPQHF
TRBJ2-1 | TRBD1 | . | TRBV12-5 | TGTGCTAGTGGTCCAAAACGACAGGGGAGGTCCGATGAGCAGTTCTTC | CASGPKRQGRSDEQFF
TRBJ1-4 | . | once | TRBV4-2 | TGTGCCAGCAGAAGAGACAGGACAATGGGGAACAATGAAAAACTGTTTTTT | CASRRDRTMGNNEKLFF
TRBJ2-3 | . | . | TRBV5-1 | TGCGCCAGCAGCTTGCGCCAGGGCGCGGTCCATAGCACAGATACGCAGTATTTT | CASSLRQGAVHSTDTQYF
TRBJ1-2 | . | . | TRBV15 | TGTGCCACCAGCCCCCGGGGACTAGACTATGGCTACACCTTC | CATSPRGLDYGYTF
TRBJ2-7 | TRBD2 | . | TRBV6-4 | TGTGCCAGCAGTGCGCTAGCGGGGGGGACCTACGAGCAGTACTTC | CASSALAGGTYEQYF
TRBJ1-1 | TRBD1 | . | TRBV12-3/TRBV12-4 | TGTGCCAGCAGTTCACAGGGGGGCACTGAAGCTTTCTTT | CASSSQGGTEAFF
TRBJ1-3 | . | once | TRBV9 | TGTGCCAGCAGCGTAGCAGCCGGAGGGAACACCATATATTTT | CASSVAAGGNTIYF
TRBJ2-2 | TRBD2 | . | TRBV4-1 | TGCGCCAGCAGCCAAACCGGGACTAGCGGGCGTCACACCGGGGAGCTGTTTTTT | CASSQTGTSGRHTGELFF
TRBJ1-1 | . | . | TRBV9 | TGTGCCAGCAGCCAGGAGCAGGGCACTGAAGCTTTCTTT | CASSQEQGTEAFF